Described below is a single T cell receptor (beta chain) sequence and its context. Antigen specificity is unknown. The data are from a study of T cells expressing NK-cell markers. Study-level information: It was sorted CD3+CD56-NKG2C+, CD3+CD56+NKG2C- and CD3+CD56+NKG2C+ T cells that provided the TCR beta repertoires. General study findings and limits: The share of CD8+ T cells held by dominant NKG2C+ clonotypes was about 1.0-7.5% in about six donors. It was still unclear whether expanded NKG2C+ T cell clones were HCMV specific.

The germline V gene has CDR1 MDHEN and CDR2 SYDVKM. The CDR3 has 15 residues. For TCR beta, cDNA was produced by 5'RACE template switching with UMIs. Reanalyzing the 5' RACE reads, TCRdb keeps one entry per CDR3 protein, without DNA. The table counts some 150,000 distinct CDR3 sequences; approximately 12% lies in the top ten. This clonotype was obtained from a man aged 18 to 35 in good health. The chain is built from TRBV28 and TRBJ2-7; the TRBD1 assignment by TCRdb is unverifiable without DNA. Sequencing was done on a sample of blood T cells: a sorted CD56 or NKG2C T cell subset, CD4+ or CD8+ T cells, or bulk PBMC T cells (not recorded which). The CDR3 spells CASSFPGTGAVEQYF.